Below, 6 T cell receptor beta chains from the same sample are listed, as sequenced in a study of OX40 agonist ivuxolimab in advanced cancers. The repertoire was sequenced with immunoSEQ multiplex PCR; TCRdb's copy has only in-frame clones and lacks some. The sample carries roughly 60,000 clones, approximately 80% recorded once. The sample in question was CD4+ or CD8+ T cells sorted from blood, obtained in a trial of the OX40 agonist ivuxolimab. These receptors all stem from an adult with an advanced solid tumor such as melanoma, head and neck, liver or kidney cancer.

This chain connects TRBV6-6 to TRBJ2-1; 11 nucleotides match TRBD1. CDR1 MNHNY and CDR2 SVGAGI come from the germline V gene (reference sequence). The CDR3 extends over 14 amino acids. V shed 5 bases, J shed 8 bases, and the junction held 5 bases outside the gene matches. DNA for the CDR3: TGTGCCAGCAGTGGACAGGGGGCCGTGGATGAGCAGTTCTTC. Translated, it gives CASSGQGAVDEQFF.

The chain couples TRBV7-2 to TRBJ2-5; D call uncertain. Trimming removed 0 bases from V and 5 bases from J, with 7 bases in between. The CDR3 loop spans 13 amino acids. Looked up from germline, CDR1 is SGHTA and CDR2 is FQGNSA. The chain's CDR3 is CASSLAAGETQYF. In DNA, the CDR3 is TGTGCCAGCAGCTTAGCGGCAGGCGAGACCCAGTACTTC.

The chain is built from TRBV6-1 and TRBJ2-3, with a possible D match to TRBD2 (5 bases). This CDR3 has 14 amino acids. The V end lost 6 bases, the J end lost 8 bases, and 18 bases lay between the germline ends. CDR1 and CDR2 (germline): MNHNS, SASEGT. CDR3 amino acids: CASSFKGLAGTQYF. CDR3 nucleotide sequence: TGTGCCAGCAGCTTTAAGGGCCTAGCAGGTACGCAGTATTTT.

Here the CDR3 DNA reads TGTGCCAGCAGTTCGAGTAAAGAGGGCACAGATACGCAGTATTTT. It translates to CASSSSKEGTDTQYF. The chain uses TRBV6-6 and TRBJ2-3; D gene unclear. CDR3 length: 15 amino acids. Germline V gives CDR1 MNHNY, CDR2 SVGAGI (reference sequence). With 4 bases removed from V and 1 base from J, the gap between germline ends came to 12 bases.

The genes are TRBV4-1 and TRBJ1-3; D possibly corresponds to TRBD1 (6 bases). Germline-derived CDR1 and CDR2 are MGHRA and YSYEKL. Trimming took off 3 bases at V and 0 bases at J, with 15 bases between the two ends. This CDR3 spans 17 amino acids. DNA of the CDR3: TGCGCCAGCAGCCATCGCCCAGGGGTTAGCTCTGGAAACACCATATATTTT. Its translation: CASSHRPGVSSGNTIYF.

The V and J genes are TRBV30 and TRBJ1-6, with D hard to call. V shed 2 bases and J shed 9 bases, with 11 bases lying between them. Germline lookup yields CDR1 GTSNPN and CDR2 SVGIG (reference sequence). The CDR3 has 13 amino acids. The CDR3 coding sequence is TGTGCCTGGAGTCTGGGGTCTGGTTCACCCCTCCACTTT. This codes for CAWSLGSGSPLHF.